The source of this T cell receptor (beta chain) is a study of CD8+ T cells in alopecia areata. Per germline, CDR1 SNHLY and CDR2 FYNNEI. The CDR3 covers 12 residues. V lost 4 bases and J lost 7, with 5 bases in between. RNA was extracted and reverse transcribed into cDNA as the sequencing template. Clones were sequenced by immunoSEQ multiplex PCR, and TCRdb holds only the in-frame ones, with some missing. The table includes roughly 180,000 clones, roughly 63% detected once. The J gene is TRBJ2-6, the V gene TRBV2; the D is unclear. The sequence was collected from a human donor with alopecia areata. Sequencing used CD4+ T cells sorted from blood, obtained at week 0. The CDR3: CASSVFANVLTF. CDR3 coding DNA: TGTGCCAGCAGTGTATTTGCCAACGTCCTGACTTTC.